Presented here are 18 T cell receptor beta chains from one specimen sequenced in a study of T cell clonality in common variable immunodeficiency. Profiling relied on immunoSEQ multiplex PCR, and the TCRdb table lists in-frame clones only, not all of them. Observed in the sample are about 45,000 clones, none of them singletons. Material: peripheral blood mononuclear cells. These receptors all stem from a person between 18 and 75 years old in good health.

This clone was seen many times. The read stops 3 residues short of the end of the CDR3; the missing end is completed from the germline J gene. V usage is TRBV11-3 and J usage is TRBJ1-2; D is perhaps TRBD1 (5 bases). The ends were cut back, 4 bases at V and 6 bases at J, with 9 bases in the middle. Germline V gene sequence: CDR1 SGHNT, CDR2 YENEEA. The CDR3 has 12 amino acids. The CDR3 bases that were read are TGTGCCAGCAGCTCCAGGGAAGATGGC. Encoded protein: CASSSREDG. The entire CDR3 protein reads CASSSREDGYTF.

This clone was seen a few times. The missing CDR3 end, 3 residues past where the read stops, is filled in from the germline J gene. The rearrangement joins TRBV5-3 to TRBJ1-4; D not certain. TRBV5-3 is given ORF status, its function remaining uncertain. The CDR3 is made up of 14 amino acids. The V and J ends lost 0 bases and 4 bases respectively, with 7 bases between them. The covered CDR3 bases are TGTGCCAGAAGCTTGGCCCCCTATAATGAAAAA. It encodes CARSLAPYNEK. The whole CDR3 is CARSLAPYNEKLFF.

This clone has at least ten counts. The CDR3 end is not reached by the read, which stops 3 residues before it; the germline J gene fills it in. The chain carries TRBV20-1 and TRBJ2-7; weak D call: TRBD2 (5 bases). The CDR3 contains 13 residues. Germline V gives CDR1 DFQATT, CDR2 SNEGSKA (reference sequence). V was cut by 1 base and J by 4 bases, with 11 bases left in between. The CDR3 spells CSARVVSDYEQYF. CDR3 bases read: TGCAGTGCTAGAGTGGTTAGCGATTACGAG.

This clone occurred many times. The read terminates 3 residues before the CDR3 end, so the remaining end is supplied by the germline J gene. This chain uses TRBV18 with TRBJ1-1; no firm D call. The CDR3 runs 12 residues. Germline lookup yields CDR1 KGHSH and CDR2 LQKENI. V was trimmed by 2 bases and J by 4 bases, leaving 5 bases between them. CDR3 bases read: TGTGCCAGCTCACCAGCCAGCACTGAA. It translates to CASSPASTE. In full, the CDR3 reads CASSPASTEAFF. Full variable domain (missing parts from reference TRBV18 and TRBJ1-1): NAGVMQNPRHLVRRRGQEARLRCSPMKGHSHVYWYRQLPEEGLKFMVYLQKENIIDESGMPKERFSAEFPKEGPSILRIQQVVRGDSAAYFCASSPASTEAFFGQGTRLTVV.

Remarks on this clone: With the read ending 3 residues before the CDR3 end, the germline J gene is used to fill in that end. This sequence joins TRBV2 and TRBJ2-1, with 9 bases matching TRBD2. There are 15 residues in the CDR3. Trimming cost V 4 bases and J 2 bases; bases outside gene matches: 3. Germline loops: CDR1 SNHLY, CDR2 FYNNEI. CDR3 sequence: CASSAQRGAYNEQFF. Incomplete CDR3 DNA: TGTGCCAGCAGTGCTCAGCGGGGGGCCTACAATGAG.

In this sample, this clone turned up a few times. With the read ending 3 residues before the CDR3 end, the germline J gene is used to fill in that end. This chain joins TRBV10-2 and TRBJ1-2, with a tentative D call TRBD1 (6 bases). The CDR3 covers 19 residues. CDR1 and CDR2 (germline): WSHSY, SAAADI. V lost 6 bases and J 2 bases, leaving 28 bases between the germline ends. The CDR3: CASRPLGGGLLNLNYGYTF. The CDR3 DNA, read in part, is TGCGCCAGCAGGCCGCTTGGGGGGGGGCTACTAAATCTCAACTATGGC.

This clone was counted at least ten times. The sequence runs out 3 residues before the end of the CDR3; the remainder is reconstructed from the germline J gene. V gene TRBV5-4 combines with J gene TRBJ2-7; perhaps TRBD2 as D (5 bases). The CDR3 contains 14 residues. Trimming pared 4 bases from V and 5 bases from J, leaving 16 bases between. The germline gives CDR1 SGHNT, CDR2 YYREEE (reference sequence). The sequenced CDR3 bases are TGTGCCAGCAGCCAACTCACTAGTTTGAACGAG. Its protein is CASSQLTSLNE. The CDR3 reads in full as CASSQLTSLNEQYF.

In its sample, this clone was seen many times. Read coverage stops 3 residues before the CDR3 terminus; the germline J gene supplies the remainder. The chain joins TRBV5-5 to TRBJ2-1; TRBD2 agrees at 7 bases. The V segment lost 4 bases and the J segment 6 bases; nucleotides outside the gene matches: 7. The CDR3 loop spans 14 amino acids. Germline CDR1 and CDR2: SGHKS and YYEKEE (reference sequence). The CDR3 is CASSRTSSSNEQFF. The CDR3 bases that were read are TGTGCCAGCAGCCGGACTAGTAGTAGCAATGAG.

On this clone itself: The read falls 3 residues short of the CDR3 end, and the missing part is taken from the germline J gene. The rearrangement uses TRBV14 and TRBJ2-7; 9 bases match TRBD1. The CDR3 runs 17 residues. Germline V gene lookup returns CDR1 SGHDN and CDR2 FVKESK. V dropped 1 base and J dropped 6; count of bases not matched to a gene: 13. The sequenced part of the CDR3 DNA is TGTGCCAGCAGCCAAGGTATTGGGACAGGGAGGCTCTCCGAG. Protein: CASSQGIGTGRLSE. The entire CDR3 sequence reads CASSQGIGTGRLSEQYF. Based on the CDR3 plus reference TRBV14 and TRBJ2-7, the full variable domain is EAGVTQFPSHSVIEKGQTVTLRCDPISGHDNLYWYRRVMGKEIKFLLHFVKESKQDESGMPNNRFLAERTGGTYSTLKVQPAELEDSGVYFCASSQGIGTGRLSEQYFGPGTRLTVT.

This clone was counted at least ten times. The read stops 3 residues short of the end of the CDR3; the missing end is completed from the germline J gene. The chain links TRBV29-1 to TRBJ2-2; 8 nucleotides match TRBD1. Germline V lookup: CDR1 SQVTM, CDR2 ANQGSEA. The CDR3 runs 14 residues. V lost 6 bases, J lost 1 base, and 4 bases stayed unmatched. CDR3 sequence: CSVVGQGNTGELFF. CDR3 DNA, as far as it was read: TGCAGCGTCGTTGGACAGGGGAACACCGGGGAG.

This clone was picked up many times. The read terminates 3 residues ahead of where the CDR3 ends, so the germline J gene completes it. This chain connects TRBV20-1 to TRBJ2-7, with 7 bases fitting TRBD2. The CDR3 is 13 residues long. V lost 3 bases, J lost 3 bases, and 5 bases stayed unmatched. The V gene's germline CDR1 is DFQATT and CDR2 SNEGSKA (reference sequence). The part of the CDR3 DNA that was read is TGCAGTGCTAGGGGGCGGGGGAGCTACGAG. Its translation is CSARGRGSYE. Given in full, the CDR3 is CSARGRGSYEQYF.

This clone was counted at least ten times. The read comes to an end 3 residues before the CDR3 does, leaving the germline J gene to fill in the end. This chain links TRBV5-5 with TRBJ1-2, with TRBD1 as a possible D gene (6 bases). The V end lost 2 bases, the J end lost 3 bases, and 14 bases lay between the germline ends. Per germline, CDR1 SGHKS and CDR2 YYEKEE (reference sequence). The CDR3 runs to 15 residues. Here the CDR3 reads CASSFQSGADYGYTF. The sequenced CDR3 bases are TGTGCCAGCAGCTTTCAATCAGGGGCTGACTATGGC.

This clone has ten or more counts. The sequenced fragment ends 3 residues before the CDR3 boundary, so the rest is inferred from the germline J gene. The rearrangement joins TRBV20-1 to TRBJ1-6; TRBD1 is a possible D gene (6 bases). Germline V gene lookup returns CDR1 DFQATT and CDR2 SNEGSKA (reference sequence). Trimming pared 0 bases from V and 4 bases from J, leaving 13 bases between. The CDR3 covers 16 residues. Partial CDR3 DNA: TGCAGTGCTAGAGATCAGGGGCTGGGGTATAATTCACCC. As protein: CSARDQGLGYNSP. The complete CDR3 sequence is CSARDQGLGYNSPLHF.

This clone was picked up many times. The CDR3 end is not reached by the read, which stops 3 residues before it; the germline J gene fills it in. V is TRBV5-6 and J is TRBJ2-1; no clear D. Trimming pared 2 bases from V and 3 bases from J, leaving 3 bases between. The CDR3 covers 12 residues. The germline CDR1 and CDR2 sequences are SGHDT and YYEEEE. Partial CDR3 DNA: TGTGCCAGCAGCTTCGGCTACAATGAG. Protein sequence: CASSFGYNE. The entire CDR3 protein reads CASSFGYNEQFF.

In this sample, this clone turned up many times. The read terminates 3 residues ahead of where the CDR3 ends, so the germline J gene completes it. V and J are TRBV28 and TRBJ1-2; 7 bases match TRBD1. The length of the CDR3 is 15 residues. Germline CDR1 reads MDHEN; CDR2 reads SYDVKM. CDR3 protein: CASSPLGQPRGGYTF. The sequenced CDR3 bases are TGTGCCAGCAGTCCCCTGGGACAGCCCCGAGGGGGC.

The sample holds many counts of this clone. The sequence runs out 3 residues before the end of the CDR3; the remainder is reconstructed from the germline J gene. The chain combines TRBV7-9 with TRBJ2-5, with D tentatively TRBD1 (6 bases). V was clipped by 3 bases and J by 1 base, with 9 bases between them. Germline V gene lookup returns CDR1 SEHNR and CDR2 FQNEAQ (reference sequence). The CDR3 covers 14 residues. CDR3 protein: CASSFWGPQETQYF. The covered CDR3 bases are TGTGCCAGCAGCTTTTGGGGGCCCCAAGAGACC.

This clone has a count of ten or more. Read coverage stops 3 residues before the CDR3 terminus; the germline J gene supplies the remainder. The chain combines TRBV11-3 with TRBJ2-3, with 10 bases that match TRBD2. The germline V gene has CDR1 SGHNT and CDR2 YENEEA. Germline trimming cut 5 bases from V and 2 bases from J; bases unmatched to any gene: 4. The CDR3 spans 15 residues. The part of the CDR3 DNA that was read is TGTGCCAGCAGCCAGAGCGGGGGGGTCACAGATACG. This gives the protein CASSQSGGVTDT. The full CDR3 reads CASSQSGGVTDTQYF.

This clone was seen ten or more times. The part of the CDR3 DNA that was read is TGTGCCAGCAGTAGGGCGGGTTATAGCACAGATACG. Protein product: CASSRAGYSTDT. The whole CDR3 sequence is CASSRAGYSTDTQYF. This rearrangement joins TRBV2 to TRBJ2-3; the D gene is possibly TRBD2 (5 bases). The CDR3 is cut off 3 residues early in the read; its end comes from the germline J gene. V was clipped by 5 bases and J by 0 bases, with 12 bases between them. The CDR3 runs to 15 residues. Germline V gene lookup returns CDR1 SNHLY and CDR2 FYNNEI. Full variable domain (outside the CDR3, taken from reference TRBV2 and TRBJ2-3): EPEVTQTPSHQVTQMGQEVILRCVPISNHLYFYWYRQILGQKVEFLVSFYNNEISEKSEIFDDQFSVERPDGSNFTLKIRSTKLEDSAMYFCASSRAGYSTDTQYFGPGTRLTVL.